This T cell receptor beta chain was recorded in a study of blood T cell repertoires in COVID-19. Unmatched junction bases numbered 9, after V lost 6 bases and J lost 1 base. CDR3 size: 16 residues. Germline V gene data show CDR1 as MDHEN and CDR2 as SYDVKM. Sequenced by immunoSEQ multiplex PCR; TCRdb stores in-frame clones only, minus some. The repertoire holds fewer than 150,000 clones, with roughly 87% as singletons. Sequencing was performed on peripheral blood. The rearrangement joins TRBV28 to TRBJ1-3; 7 bases align to TRBD1. The source of this sequence is a human donor in a cohort sampled during active COVID-19. The CDR3 DNA sequence: TGTGCCAGCAGCACGGCCGCAGGGGGGTCTGGAAACACCATATATTTT. Its translation is CASSTAAGGSGNTIYF. Based on the CDR3 plus reference TRBV28 and TRBJ1-3, the full variable domain is DVKVTQSSRYLVKRTGEKVFLECVQDMDHENMFWYRQDPGLGLRLIYFSYDVKMKEKGDIPEGYSVSREKKERFSLILESASTNQTSMYLCASSTAAGGSGNTIYFGEGSWLTVV.